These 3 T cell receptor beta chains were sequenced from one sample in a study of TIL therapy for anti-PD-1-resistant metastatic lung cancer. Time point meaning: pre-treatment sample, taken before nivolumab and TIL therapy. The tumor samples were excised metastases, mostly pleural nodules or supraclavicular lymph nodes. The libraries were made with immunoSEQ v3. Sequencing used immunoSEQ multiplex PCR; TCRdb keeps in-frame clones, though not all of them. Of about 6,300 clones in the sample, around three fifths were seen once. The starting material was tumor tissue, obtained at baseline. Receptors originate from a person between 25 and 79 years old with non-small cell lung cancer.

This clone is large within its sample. CDR3 amino acids: CASSQDSGIDQPQHF. CDR3 in DNA: TGCGCCAGCAGCCAAGATAGCGGGATCGACCAGCCCCAGCATTTT. The V call is TRBV4-1, the J call TRBJ1-5; no definite D call. Germline CDR1 and CDR2: MGHRA and YSYEKL. V lost 0 bases to trimming and J lost 7 bases, with 13 bases between them. CDR3 length: 15 residues.

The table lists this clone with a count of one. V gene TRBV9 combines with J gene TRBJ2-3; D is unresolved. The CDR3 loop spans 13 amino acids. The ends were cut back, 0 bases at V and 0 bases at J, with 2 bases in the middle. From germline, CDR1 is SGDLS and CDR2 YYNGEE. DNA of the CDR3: TGTGCCAGCAGCGTAGTAAGCACAGATACGCAGTATTTT. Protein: CASSVVSTDTQYF.

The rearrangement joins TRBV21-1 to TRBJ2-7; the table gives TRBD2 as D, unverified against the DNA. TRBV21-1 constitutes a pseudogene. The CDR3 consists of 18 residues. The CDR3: CASRPTGTSGRPRYEQYF. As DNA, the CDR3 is TGTGCCAGCCGACCTACCGGGACTAGCGGGAGGCCCCGCTACGAGCAGTACTTC.